Listed below are T cell receptor beta chains from one sample, sequenced in a study of T cells in Graves' hyperthyroidism and ophthalmopathy. Each CDR3 protein is one row after TCRdb ran MiXCR on the multiplex PCR reads. Of about 360,000 distinct CDR3 sequences listed, approximately 19% are singletons. Sequencing was performed on blood. These receptors were obtained from a woman under 30 with Graves' hyperthyroidism. CDR3s include the opening cysteine and the closing phenylalanine or tryptophan. Fields, in order: J gene, D gene, V gene, clone size, CDR3 protein, CDR3 DNA. The D gene is left open where the match is weak. Not every row has a clone size; where given, it reads once, few, many or a size class.

TRBJ1-1 | - | TRBV20-1 | many | CSARDNEAFF | TGCAGTGCTAGAGATAATGAAGCTTTCTTT
TRBJ2-7 | TRBD1 | TRBV5-1 | many | CASSLVRTGGDEQYF | TGCGCCAGCAGCTTGGTGAGGACAGGGGGCGACGAGCAGTACTTC
TRBJ1-5 | - | TRBV6-1 | few | CASSNDLHGQPQHF | TGTGCCAGCAGTAACGACCTTCACGGTCAGCCCCAGCATTTT
TRBJ2-5 | - | TRBV18 | - | CASSHRQGIQYF | TGTGCCAGCTCACATCGTCAGGGGATCCAGTACTTC
TRBJ1-2 | TRBD1 | TRBV6-5 | many | CASTSDRSLDDYTF | TGTGCCAGCACCTCGGACAGGAGCCTTGATGACTACACCTTC
TRBJ1-1 | - | TRBV5-1 | many | CASSLAGETSEAFF | TGCGCCAGCAGCTTGGCCGGGGAGACAAGTGAAGCTTTCTTT
TRBJ1-1 | - | TRBV11-2 | many | CASSDTGTARFTEAFF | TGTGCCAGCAGCGACACCGGGACGGCGCGTTTCACTGAAGCTTTCTTT
TRBJ1-5 | - | TRBV20-1 | many | CSAREGRGNQPQHF | TGCAGTGCTAGAGAGGGTCGGGGGAATCAGCCCCAGCATTTT
TRBJ2-7 | - | TRBV25-1 | - | CASSSGTTPDEQYF | TGTGCCAGCAGCTCCGGGACGACTCCTGACGAGCAGTACTTC
TRBJ2-7 | - | TRBV27 | - | CASSPLSVPYEQYF | TGTGCCAGCAGTCCCCTTAGCGTACCCTACGAGCAGTACTTC
TRBJ2-7 | - | TRBV12-3/TRBV12-4 | - | CASSSSIYEQYF | TGTGCCAGCAGTTCCTCGATTTACGAGCAGTACTTC
TRBJ1-2 | - | TRBV20-1 | many | CSARTDTSGYTF | TGCAGTGCTAGGACAGACACGTCCGGCTACACCTTC
TRBJ2-2 | - | TRBV24-1 | many | CATSHSGTALKELFF | TGTGCCACCAGTCACTCCGGGACGGCTTTAAAGGAGCTGTTTTTT
TRBJ2-2 | TRBD2 | TRBV11-2 | - | CASSLRLAANTGELFF | TGTGCCAGCAGCTTACGACTAGCTGCGAACACCGGGGAGCTGTTTTTT
TRBJ2-7 | - | TRBV19 | - | CASSIAHNGYEQYF | TGTGCCAGTAGTATAGCCCACAACGGCTACGAGCAGTACTTC
TRBJ1-6 | TRBD1 | TRBV12-3/TRBV12-4 | - | CASSARQGYNSPLHF | TGTGCCAGCAGTGCGAGACAGGGGTATAATTCACCCCTCCACTTT
TRBJ1-6 | - | TRBV27 | many | CASSPQGMYSPLHF | TGTGCCAGCAGTCCCCAGGGAATGTACTCACCCCTCCACTTT
TRBJ1-2 | - | TRBV7-9 | - | CASSFPWTGDYGYTF | TGTGCCAGCAGCTTCCCGTGGACGGGAGACTATGGCTACACCTTC
TRBJ1-2 | - | TRBV3-1 | - | CASSDYLSDRFGYTF | TGTGCCAGCAGCGACTACCTTTCTGACCGGTTCGGCTACACCTTC
TRBJ2-4 | - | TRBV28 | - | CASTGVWENIQCF | TGTGCCAGCACGGGGGTTTGGGAAAACATTCAGTGCTTC
TRBJ2-5 | - | TRBV28 | many | CASRKGPAETQYF | TGTGCCAGCAGGAAGGGTCCGGCAGAGACCCAGTACTTC
TRBJ1-5 | TRBD1 | TRBV20-1 | - | CSARDPRGLTQHF | TGCAGTGCTAGAGATCCCAGGGGGCTGACCCAGCATTTT
TRBJ1-2 | TRBD1 | TRBV28 | - | CASSLAGTGDGYTF | TGTGCCAGCAGTTTAGCCGGGACAGGGGACGGCTACACCTTC
TRBJ2-2 | - | TRBV11-2 | - | CASSPAGGHFTGELFF | TGTGCCAGCAGCCCCGCAGGGGGGCACTTCACCGGGGAGCTGTTTTTT
TRBJ1-2 | - | TRBV9 | many | CASSARGLANYGYTF | TGTGCCAGCAGCGCCCGGGGGCTGGCTAACTATGGCTACACCTTC
TRBJ2-4 | - | TRBV5-6 | many | CASSSRTGGGIAKNIQYF | TGTGCCAGCAGCTCCCGGACAGGTGGGGGGATAGCCAAAAACATTCAGTACTTC
TRBJ2-5 | - | TRBV27 | many | CASSSLMGTGPGTQYF | TGTGCCAGCAGTTCCCTTATGGGTACAGGGCCAGGGACCCAGTACTTC
TRBJ1-6 | - | TRBV29-1 | few | CSVKQDRLDSPLHF | TGCAGCGTTAAACAGGACCGCCTGGATTCACCCCTCCACTTT
TRBJ1-2 | - | TRBV12-3/TRBV12-4 | once | CASSSIDRSYGYTF | TGTGCCAGCAGTTCCATTGACAGGAGCTATGGCTACACCTTC
TRBJ1-5 | - | TRBV12-3/TRBV12-4 | many | CASSLFSSNQPQHF | TGTGCCAGCAGTTTATTTAGCAGCAATCAGCCCCAGCATTTT
TRBJ2-5 | - | TRBV4-1 | few | CASSQDHYQETQYF | TGCGCCAGCAGCCAAGACCACTACCAAGAGACCCAGTACTTC
TRBJ1-1 | - | TRBV5-1 | many | CASSLQQGNTEAFF | TGCGCCAGCAGCTTGCAACAGGGAAACACTGAAGCTTTCTTT
TRBJ2-7 | TRBD1 | TRBV5-1 | many | CASSWGQGYEQYF | TGCGCCAGCAGCTGGGGACAGGGCTACGAGCAGTACTTC
TRBJ2-5 | - | TRBV5-1 | many | CASSLPSGRGPQETQYF | TGCGCCAGCAGCTTGCCCTCGGGGCGGGGGCCTCAAGAGACCCAGTACTTC
TRBJ1-1 | - | TRBV6-1 | many | CASSTSDRSGFF | TGTGCCAGCAGCACCTCCGACCGTTCGGGCTTCTTT
TRBJ2-7 | - | TRBV2 | many | CASTEYGSSYEQYF | TGTGCCAGCACTGAATATGGAAGCTCCTACGAGCAGTACTTC
TRBJ1-1 | - | TRBV11-2 | many | CASSGWESNTEAFF | TGTGCCAGCAGCGGGTGGGAAAGTAACACTGAAGCTTTCTTT
TRBJ2-5 | - | TRBV20-1 | - | CSATSNPKETQYF | TGCAGTGCTACGTCTAACCCAAAAGAGACCCAGTACTTC
TRBJ1-2 | - | TRBV12-3/TRBV12-4 | many | CASSLQGIIYGYTF | TGTGCCAGCAGTTTACAAGGAATCATCTATGGCTACACCTTC
TRBJ1-2 | TRBD1 | TRBV16 | many | CASSWGTGGADGYTF | TGTGCCAGCAGCTGGGGGACAGGGGGCGCGGATGGCTACACCTTC
TRBJ2-2 | - | TRBV20-1 | many | CSGGGGGGELFF | TGCAGTGGAGGGGGGGGTGGCGGGGAGCTGTTTTTT
TRBJ2-5 | - | TRBV6-5 | many | CASSRGTVLQTQYF | TGTGCCAGCAGCCGCGGGACTGTATTGCAGACCCAGTACTTC
TRBJ1-5 | TRBD1 | TRBV19 | - | CASSMRGQFLNQPQHF | TGTGCCAGTAGTATGAGGGGACAGTTCCTCAATCAGCCCCAGCATTTT
TRBJ2-3 | - | TRBV3-1 | - | CANSQRLSASDTQYF | TGTGCCAACAGCCAAAGGTTGTCAGCGTCAGATACGCAGTATTTT
TRBJ2-2 | TRBD1 | TRBV4-1 | many | CASSRQGDTGELFF | TGCGCCAGCAGCAGACAGGGAGACACCGGGGAGCTGTTTTTT
TRBJ1-1 | - | TRBV6-1 | - | CASSERRGMNTEAFF | TGTGCCAGCAGTGAGCGGAGGGGGATGAACACTGAAGCTTTCTTT
TRBJ2-4 | - | TRBV6-1 | many | CASSEQAKNIQYF | TGTGCCAGCAGTGAACAGGCCAAAAACATTCAGTACTTC
TRBJ2-4 | - | TRBV6-1 | many | CASSEAGGKNIKYF | TGTGCCAGCAGTGAAGCAGGAGGCAAAAACATTAAGTACTTC
TRBJ2-7 | TRBD2 | TRBV12-3/TRBV12-4 | - | CASRTSGLYEQYF | TGTGCCAGCAGGACTAGCGGCTTGTACGAGCAGTACTTC
TRBJ1-2 | - | TRBV24-1 | - | CATSLTDFYGYTF | TGTGCCACCAGCTTGACAGATTTCTATGGCTACACCTTC
TRBJ1-1 | TRBD1 | TRBV6-5 | many | CASFRGGGDTEAFF | TGTGCCAGCTTTCGAGGGGGCGGGGACACTGAAGCTTTCTTT